This T cell receptor beta chain was observed in a study of T cell repertoires in cytomegalovirus infection. Study-level information: Researchers turned to recently identified HLA-C-restricted CMV epitopes as well as well-studied HLA-B-restricted ones.

TCRdb re-called the reads with MiXCR, one entry per CDR3 protein. This table holds approximately 730,000 distinct CDR3 sequences, 30% to 40% found once. This CDR3 is built from 16 residues. Germline loops: CDR1 LNHDA, CDR2 SQIVND (reference sequence). V lost 3 bases, J lost 8 bases, and 8 bases stayed unmatched. The study, taken as a whole, reports: CMV-specific TCR beta clonotypes restricted by HLA-C dominated the ex vivo response.

This clonotype was counted between two and nine times. Its antigen remains unidentified. The chain joins TRBV19 to TRBJ2-1, with TRBD2 matching over 12 bases. The receptor was isolated from a human donor in good health (CMV status not recorded). Some clones in this sample may be carry-over from other donors' samples. Material: cultured PBMCs, obtained from culture after CMV antigen stimulation. The CDR3 nucleotides read TGTGCCAGTAGTATCCTACTAGCGGGGGGTAGGGATGAGCAGTTCTTC. It yields the protein CASSILLAGGRDEQFF. The full variable domain, its missing parts supplied by reference TRBV19 and TRBJ2-1, is DGGITQSPKYLFRKEGQNVTLSCEQNLNHDAMYWYRQDPGQGLRLIYYSQIVNDFQKGDIAEGYSVSREKKESFPLTVTSAQKNPTAFYLCASSILLAGGRDEQFFGPGTRLTVL.